This T cell receptor beta chain was sequenced for a study of blood T cell repertoires in COVID-19. This clone was seen only once. In germline, CDR1 is SEHNR, CDR2 FQNEAQ (reference sequence). V trimming: 5 bases; J trimming: 1 base; junction bases outside the gene matches: 6. The CDR3 covers 16 residues. In the authors' methods: How many nucleated cells were present was estimated from reference gene primer amplification. TCRdb's copy holds only in-frame clones and misses some; the assay was immunoSEQ multiplex PCR. V and J calls and clone size come straight from that table; D and trimming were deduced from the DNA. Of under 140,000 clones listed, roughly 85% were seen once; the top ten hold 16%.

The chain is built from TRBV7-9 and TRBJ2-3; 10 bases agree with TRBD1. Sequencing used peripheral blood. The receptor comes from an elderly woman with active or convalescent COVID-19. The CDR3 protein is CASSPRTGGGTDTQYF. The DNA for the CDR3 is TGTGCCAGCAGCCCTAGGACAGGGGGAGGCACAGATACGCAGTATTTT.